This TCR beta chain was observed in a study of patients and donors after allogeneic stem cell transplantation. The CDR3 length is 15 residues. Trimming stripped 8 bases from V and 0 bases from J, with 14 bases between. Germline V lookup: CDR1 MNHEY, CDR2 SVGEGT. One entry per CDR3 protein results from TCRdb running MiXCR on the RT-PCR reads. This sample yields some 87,000 distinct CDR3 sequences, of which roughly 43% are seen a single time; approximately 60% belongs to the top ten. The chain uses TRBV6-2 or TRBV6-3 and TRBJ1-5, with a weak D call TRBD1 (5 bases). Source material: blood, either unsorted or a sorted T cell fraction (not recorded which). This TCR was sampled from a human donor who was either an allogeneic HSCT recipient or a stem cell or donor lymphocyte infusion donor (not recorded which). It is not recorded whose cells these are; they may come from a transplant donor. The CDR3 DNA sequence: TGTGCCAGCGGGAGACAGCGCTATAGCAATCAGCCCCAGCATTTT. This gives the protein CASGRQRYSNQPQHF.